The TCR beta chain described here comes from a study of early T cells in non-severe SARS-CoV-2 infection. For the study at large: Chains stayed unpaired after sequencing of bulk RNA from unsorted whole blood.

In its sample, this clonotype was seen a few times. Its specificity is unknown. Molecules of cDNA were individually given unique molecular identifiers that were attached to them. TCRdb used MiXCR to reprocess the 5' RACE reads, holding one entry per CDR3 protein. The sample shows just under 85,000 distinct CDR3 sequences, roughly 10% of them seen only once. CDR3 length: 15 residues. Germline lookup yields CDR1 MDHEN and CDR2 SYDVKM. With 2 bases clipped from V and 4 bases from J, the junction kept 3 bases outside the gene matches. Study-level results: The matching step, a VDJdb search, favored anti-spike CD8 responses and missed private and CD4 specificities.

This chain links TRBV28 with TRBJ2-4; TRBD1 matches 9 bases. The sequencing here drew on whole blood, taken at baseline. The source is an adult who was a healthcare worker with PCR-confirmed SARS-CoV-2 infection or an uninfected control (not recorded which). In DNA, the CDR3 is TGTGCCAGCAGTTTACTGGGGACAGGGAAAAACATTCAGTACTTC. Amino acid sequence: CASSLLGTGKNIQYF.